By its share, the clone carrying this TCR beta chain is medium-sized (0.01 to 0.1%). With 3 bases removed from V and 3 bases from J, the gap between germline ends came to 15 bases. Per germline, CDR1 DFQATT and CDR2 SNEGSKA (reference sequence). The CDR3 covers 15 residues. These data are taken from a study of T-cell reconstitution after alpha-beta-depleted transplantation in children. Unique molecular identifiers were incorporated when the TCRbeta library was constructed. TCRdb re-analysed the PCR reads in MiXCR, keeping a single row per CDR3 protein. The sample carries hundreds of thousands of distinct CDR3 sequences, 13% recorded once.

The TCR was taken from a girl between 2 and 10 years old with congenital amegakaryocytic thrombocytopenia, due to receive a stem cell transplant. This material consisted of PBMCs, taken before TCRalphabeta/CD19-depleted stem cell transplant. This rearrangement joins TRBV20-1 to TRBJ2-1; D is unclear. CDR3 sequence (DNA): TGCAGTGCTAGTGTGAGAAGAGACCTCTACAATGAGCAGTTCTTC. This encodes CSASVRRDLYNEQFF.